The clone carrying this T cell receptor (beta chain) was recorded at least ten times. This sample is drawn from a study of spatial heterogeneity in lung cancer. Single TCR cDNA molecules each had their own unique molecular identifier. One entry per CDR3 protein, called by TCRdb with MiXCR from the 5' RACE reads. The data show tens of thousands of distinct CDR3 sequences, more than 6.5% seen once. The trim removed 5 bases at V and 6 bases at J, leaving 6 bases unmatched. CDR1 and CDR2 (germline): SGHTA, FQGTGA. The CDR3 has 14 amino acids. The time point is: blood at routine non-recurrence follow-up after resection. Tumor, nontumor lung or frozen PBMC supplied whole RNA that was sequenced unsorted.

Sequencing was performed on PBMCs, taken at follow-up. This clonotype was sampled from a female donor with early-stage non-small cell lung cancer. The chain carries TRBV7-3 and TRBJ2-2, with 7 positions matching TRBD1. The CDR3 is CASSPTGTAGELFF. The CDR3, as DNA: TGTGCCAGCAGCCCGACAGGGACAGCCGGGGAGCTGTTTTTT.